This TCR beta chain emerged from a study of blood T cell repertoires in COVID-19. Using immunoSEQ multiplex PCR, the repertoire was profiled, and TCRdb retains in-frame clones only, with some absent. This sample has approximately 360,000 clones; over 75% occur once, and the top ten carry roughly 2%. The CDR3 extends over 13 amino acids. Germline CDR1 and CDR2: MNHEY and SVGAGI. V was clipped by 7 bases and J by 5 bases; unmatched bases: 4. This receptor was obtained from a man in his forties or fifties in a cohort exposed to, infected with or recovered from COVID-19 (not recorded which). Material for sequencing was PBMCs or T cells enriched from blood (not recorded which). This chain joins TRBV6-5 and TRBJ1-1; 10 bases line up with TRBD1. The CDR3 reads CASTPGQGTEAFF. The CDR3 region has the DNA TGTGCCAGCACCCCGGGACAGGGGACTGAAGCTTTCTTT.